This T cell receptor (beta chain) was profiled in a study of early T cells in non-severe SARS-CoV-2 infection. Across the whole study: Sequencing of unsorted whole blood was done on bulk RNA, leaving chains unpaired.

Looked up from germline, CDR1 is MDHEN and CDR2 is SYDVKM. Trimming removed 6 bases at V and 5 bases at J, with 13 bases between. The CDR3 is 13 amino acids. With regard to this clonotype: Its specificity is not known.

General study results and limits: CD4 and private specificities were missed by VDJdb matching, which favored anti-spike CD8 responses.

The protocol attached unique molecular identifiers to individual cDNA molecules. TCRdb re-analysed the 5' RACE reads in MiXCR, keeping a single row per CDR3 protein. This table has about 89,000 distinct CDR3 sequences, about 15% appearing once. This clonotype was sampled from an adult who was a healthcare worker with PCR-confirmed SARS-CoV-2 infection or an uninfected control (not recorded which). This chain connects TRBV28 to TRBJ1-2; the D is unclear. Sequencing used whole blood. The CDR3 bases are TGTGCCAGCAGCTATAAAAGGGCGTATGGCTACACCTTC. It codes for CASSYKRAYGYTF.